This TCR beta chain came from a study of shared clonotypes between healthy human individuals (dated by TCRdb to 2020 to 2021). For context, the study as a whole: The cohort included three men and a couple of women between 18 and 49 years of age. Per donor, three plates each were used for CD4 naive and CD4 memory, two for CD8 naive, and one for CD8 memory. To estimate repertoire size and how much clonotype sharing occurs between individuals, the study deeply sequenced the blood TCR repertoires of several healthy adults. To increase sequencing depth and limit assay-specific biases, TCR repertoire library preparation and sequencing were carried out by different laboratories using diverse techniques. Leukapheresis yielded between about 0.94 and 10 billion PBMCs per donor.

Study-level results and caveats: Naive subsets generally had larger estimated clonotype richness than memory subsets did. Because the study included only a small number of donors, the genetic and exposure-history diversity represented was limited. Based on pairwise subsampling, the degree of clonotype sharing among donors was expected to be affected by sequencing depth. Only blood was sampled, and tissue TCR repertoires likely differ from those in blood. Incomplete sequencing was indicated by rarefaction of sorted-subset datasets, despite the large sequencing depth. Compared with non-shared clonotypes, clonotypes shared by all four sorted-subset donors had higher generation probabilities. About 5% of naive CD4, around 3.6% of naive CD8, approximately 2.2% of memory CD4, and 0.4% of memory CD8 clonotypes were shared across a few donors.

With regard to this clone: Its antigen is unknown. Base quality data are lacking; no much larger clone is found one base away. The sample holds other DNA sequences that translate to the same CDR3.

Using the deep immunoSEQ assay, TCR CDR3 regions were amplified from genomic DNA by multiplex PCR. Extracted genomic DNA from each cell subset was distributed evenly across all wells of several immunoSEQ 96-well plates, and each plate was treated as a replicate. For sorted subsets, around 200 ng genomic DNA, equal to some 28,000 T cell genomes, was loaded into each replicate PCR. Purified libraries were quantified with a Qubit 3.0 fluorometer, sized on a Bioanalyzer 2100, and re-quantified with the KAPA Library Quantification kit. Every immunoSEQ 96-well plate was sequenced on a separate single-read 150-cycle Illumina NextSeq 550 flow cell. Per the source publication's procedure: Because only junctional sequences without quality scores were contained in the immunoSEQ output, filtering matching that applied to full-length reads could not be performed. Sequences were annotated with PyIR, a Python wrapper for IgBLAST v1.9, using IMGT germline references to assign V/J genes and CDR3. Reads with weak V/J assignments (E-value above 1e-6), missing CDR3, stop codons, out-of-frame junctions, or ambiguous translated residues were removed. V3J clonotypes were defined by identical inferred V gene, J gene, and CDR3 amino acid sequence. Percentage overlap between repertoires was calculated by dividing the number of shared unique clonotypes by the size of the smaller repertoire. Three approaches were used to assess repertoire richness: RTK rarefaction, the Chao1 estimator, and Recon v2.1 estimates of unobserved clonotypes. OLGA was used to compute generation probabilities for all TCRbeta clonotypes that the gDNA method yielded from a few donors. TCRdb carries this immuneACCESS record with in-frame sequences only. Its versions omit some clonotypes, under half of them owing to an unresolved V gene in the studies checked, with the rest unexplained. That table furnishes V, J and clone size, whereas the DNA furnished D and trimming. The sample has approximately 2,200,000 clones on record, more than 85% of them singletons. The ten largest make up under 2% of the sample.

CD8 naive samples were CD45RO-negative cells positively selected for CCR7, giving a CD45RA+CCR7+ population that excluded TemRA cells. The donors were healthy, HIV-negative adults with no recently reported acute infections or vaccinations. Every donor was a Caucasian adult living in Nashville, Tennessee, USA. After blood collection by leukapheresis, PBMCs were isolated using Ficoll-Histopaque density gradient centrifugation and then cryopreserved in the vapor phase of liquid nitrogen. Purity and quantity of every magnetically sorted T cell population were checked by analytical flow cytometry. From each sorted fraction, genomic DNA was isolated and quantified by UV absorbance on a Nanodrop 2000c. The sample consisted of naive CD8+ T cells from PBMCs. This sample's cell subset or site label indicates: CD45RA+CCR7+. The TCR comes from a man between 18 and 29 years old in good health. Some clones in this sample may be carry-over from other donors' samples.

CDR3 region: CASSEPGYEQYF. The bases are TGTGCCAGCAGTGAACCTGGCTACGAGCAGTACTTC. The chain is assembled from TRBV6-1 and TRBJ2-7; confidence is insufficient to name the D gene. The CDR3 sequence holds 12 residues, the cysteine and phenylalanine included. Kept here is only the CDR3 DNA, which spans 36 bases and is read in frame from base 1. Trimming at the junction amounts to 2 bases on V and 3 bases on J, and the germline ends lie 5 bases apart. CDR1 MNHNS and CDR2 SASEGT are derived from the germline V gene.